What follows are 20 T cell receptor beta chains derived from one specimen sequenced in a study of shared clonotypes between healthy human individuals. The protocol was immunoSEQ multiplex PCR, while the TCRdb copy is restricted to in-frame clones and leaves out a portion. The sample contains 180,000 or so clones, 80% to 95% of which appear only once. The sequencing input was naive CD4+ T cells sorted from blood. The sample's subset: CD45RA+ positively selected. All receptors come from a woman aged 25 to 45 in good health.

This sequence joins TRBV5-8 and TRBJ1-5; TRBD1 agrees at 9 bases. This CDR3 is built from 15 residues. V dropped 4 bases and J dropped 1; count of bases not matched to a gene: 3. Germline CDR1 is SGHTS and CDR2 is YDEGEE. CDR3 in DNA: TGTGCCAGCAGCCCAGGACAGGGGAGCAATCAGCCCCAGCATTTT. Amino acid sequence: CASSPGQGSNQPQHF.

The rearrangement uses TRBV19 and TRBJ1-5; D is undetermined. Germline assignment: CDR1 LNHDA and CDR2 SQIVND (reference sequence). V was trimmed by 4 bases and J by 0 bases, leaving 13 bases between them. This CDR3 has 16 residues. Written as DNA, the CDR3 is TGTGCCAGTAGTAGTCTCGGTTTTTATAGCAATCAGCCCCAGCATTTT. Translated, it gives CASSSLGFYSNQPQHF.

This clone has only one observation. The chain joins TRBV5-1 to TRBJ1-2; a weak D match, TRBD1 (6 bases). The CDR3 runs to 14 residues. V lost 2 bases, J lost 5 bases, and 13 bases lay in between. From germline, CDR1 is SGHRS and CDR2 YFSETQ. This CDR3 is CASSFLQGEYGYTF. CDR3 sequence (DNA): TGCGCCAGCAGCTTTCTACAGGGCGAGTATGGCTACACCTTC.

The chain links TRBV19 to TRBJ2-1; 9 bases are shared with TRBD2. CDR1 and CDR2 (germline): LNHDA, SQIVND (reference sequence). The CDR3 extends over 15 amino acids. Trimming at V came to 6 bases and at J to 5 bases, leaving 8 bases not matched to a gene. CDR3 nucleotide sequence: TGTGCCAGTAGGCTGGCGGTAGCGGGGGACAATGAGCAGTTCTTC. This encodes CASRLAVAGDNEQFF.

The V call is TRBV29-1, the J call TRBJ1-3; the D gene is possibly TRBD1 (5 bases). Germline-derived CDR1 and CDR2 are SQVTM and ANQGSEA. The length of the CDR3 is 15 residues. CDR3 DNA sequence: TGCAGACTGGAGGGGCCACAGGACTCTGGAAACACCATATATTTT. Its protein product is CRLEGPQDSGNTIYF.

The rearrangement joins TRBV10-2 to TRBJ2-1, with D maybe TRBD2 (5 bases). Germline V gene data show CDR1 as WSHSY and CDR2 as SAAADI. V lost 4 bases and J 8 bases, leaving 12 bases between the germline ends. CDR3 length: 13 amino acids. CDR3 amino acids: CASSALAMDEQFF. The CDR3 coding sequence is TGCGCCAGCAGTGCGCTAGCCATGGATGAGCAGTTCTTC.

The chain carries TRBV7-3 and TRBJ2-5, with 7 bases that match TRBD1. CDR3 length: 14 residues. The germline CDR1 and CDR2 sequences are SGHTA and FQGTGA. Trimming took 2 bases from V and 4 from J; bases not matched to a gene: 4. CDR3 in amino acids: CASSLFPGGETQYF. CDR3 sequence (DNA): TGTGCCAGCAGCTTATTCCCAGGGGGAGAGACCCAGTACTTC.

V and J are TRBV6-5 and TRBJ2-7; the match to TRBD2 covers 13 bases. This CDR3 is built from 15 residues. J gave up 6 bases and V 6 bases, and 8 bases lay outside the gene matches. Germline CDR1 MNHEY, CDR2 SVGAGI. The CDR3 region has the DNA TGTGCCAGCAGCCCAAGGACTAGCGGGAGTCGCGAGCAGTACTTC. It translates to CASSPRTSGSREQYF.

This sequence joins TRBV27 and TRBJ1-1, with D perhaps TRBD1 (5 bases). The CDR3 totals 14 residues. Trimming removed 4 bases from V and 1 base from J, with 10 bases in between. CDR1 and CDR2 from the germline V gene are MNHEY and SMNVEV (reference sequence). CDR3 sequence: CASSSQETNTEAFF. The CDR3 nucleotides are TGTGCCAGCAGTTCACAGGAAACGAACACTGAAGCTTTCTTT.

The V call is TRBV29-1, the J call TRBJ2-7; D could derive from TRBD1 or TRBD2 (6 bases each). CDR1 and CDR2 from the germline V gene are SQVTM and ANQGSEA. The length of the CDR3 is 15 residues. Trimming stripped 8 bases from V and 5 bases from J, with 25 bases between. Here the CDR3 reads CSSVPGAGNPDEQYF. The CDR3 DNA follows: TGCAGCAGCGTCCCGGGGGCAGGGAACCCGGACGAGCAGTACTTC.

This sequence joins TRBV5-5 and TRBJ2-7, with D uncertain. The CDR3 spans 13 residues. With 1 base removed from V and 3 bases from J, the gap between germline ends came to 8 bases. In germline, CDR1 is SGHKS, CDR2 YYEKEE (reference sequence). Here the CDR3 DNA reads TGTGCCAGCAGCTTGCAGTACGACTACGAGCAGTACTTC. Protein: CASSLQYDYEQYF.

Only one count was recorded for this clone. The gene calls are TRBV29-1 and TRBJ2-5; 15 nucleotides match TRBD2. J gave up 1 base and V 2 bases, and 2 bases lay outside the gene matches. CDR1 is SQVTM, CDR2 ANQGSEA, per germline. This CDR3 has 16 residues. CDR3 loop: CSVERTSGRAQETQYF. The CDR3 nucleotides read TGCAGCGTTGAAAGGACTAGCGGGAGGGCCCAAGAGACCCAGTACTTC.

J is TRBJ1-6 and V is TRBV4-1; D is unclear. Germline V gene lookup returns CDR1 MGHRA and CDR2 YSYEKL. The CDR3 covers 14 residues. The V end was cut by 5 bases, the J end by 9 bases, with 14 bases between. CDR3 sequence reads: CASSTPVQRSPLHF. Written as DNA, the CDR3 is TGCGCCAGCAGCACCCCCGTTCAACGTTCACCCCTCCACTTT.

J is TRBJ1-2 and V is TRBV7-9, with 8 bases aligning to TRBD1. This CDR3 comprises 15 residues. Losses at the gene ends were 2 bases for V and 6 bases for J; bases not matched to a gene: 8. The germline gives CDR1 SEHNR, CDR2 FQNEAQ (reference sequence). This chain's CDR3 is CASSLKSSGGHGYTF. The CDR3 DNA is TGTGCCAGCAGCTTAAAGTCCTCAGGGGGCCATGGCTACACCTTC.

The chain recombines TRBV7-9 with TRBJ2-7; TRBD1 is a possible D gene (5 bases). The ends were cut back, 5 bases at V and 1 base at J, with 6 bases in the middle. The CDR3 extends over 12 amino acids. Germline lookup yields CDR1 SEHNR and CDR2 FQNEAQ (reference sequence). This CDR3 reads CASSRQSYEQYF. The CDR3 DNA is TGTGCCAGCAGCAGACAGTCCTACGAGCAGTACTTC. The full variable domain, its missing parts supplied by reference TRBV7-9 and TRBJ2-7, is DTGVSQNPRHKITKRGQNVTFRCDPISEHNRLYWYRQTLGQGPEFLTYFQNEAQLEKSRLLSDRFSAERPKGSFSTLEIQRTEQGDSAMYLCASSRQSYEQYFGPGTRLTVT.

The CDR3 bases are TGTGCCAGCAGCCAAGATGGGGGTCGGGGGCACTCCTATAATTCACCCCTCCACTTT. Translated, it gives CASSQDGGRGHSYNSPLHF. The V call is TRBV4-2, the J call TRBJ1-6; D is possibly TRBD1 (6 bases). Germline V gene data show CDR1 as LGHNA and CDR2 as YNFKEQ. Trimming took 0 bases from V and 0 from J, leaving 15 bases between them. The CDR3 extends over 19 amino acids.

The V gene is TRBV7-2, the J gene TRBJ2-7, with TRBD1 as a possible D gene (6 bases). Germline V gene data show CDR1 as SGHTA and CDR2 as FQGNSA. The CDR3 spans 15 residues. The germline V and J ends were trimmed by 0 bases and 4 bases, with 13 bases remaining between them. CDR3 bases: TGTGCCAGCAGCTTAGCTAGCACAGGGAAATACGAGCAGTACTTC. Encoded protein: CASSLASTGKYEQYF.

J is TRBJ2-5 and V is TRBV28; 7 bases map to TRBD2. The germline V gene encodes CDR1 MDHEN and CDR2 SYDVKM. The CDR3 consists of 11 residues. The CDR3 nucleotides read TGTGAAGTCGCGGGAGAAGAGACCCAGTACTTC. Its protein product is CEVAGEETQYF. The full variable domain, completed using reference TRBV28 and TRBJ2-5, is DVKVTQSSRYLVKRTGEKVFLECVQDMDHENMFWYRQDPGLGLRLIYFSYDVKMKEKGDIPEGYSVSREKKERFSLILESASTNQTSMYLCEVAGEETQYFGPGTRLLVL.

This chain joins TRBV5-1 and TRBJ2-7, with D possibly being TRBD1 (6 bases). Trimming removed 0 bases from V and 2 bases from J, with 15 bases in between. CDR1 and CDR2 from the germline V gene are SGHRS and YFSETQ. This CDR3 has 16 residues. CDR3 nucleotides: TGCGCCAGCAGCTTGGCCTTCTACAGGGAGCCCTACGAGCAGTACTTC. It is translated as CASSLAFYREPYEQYF.

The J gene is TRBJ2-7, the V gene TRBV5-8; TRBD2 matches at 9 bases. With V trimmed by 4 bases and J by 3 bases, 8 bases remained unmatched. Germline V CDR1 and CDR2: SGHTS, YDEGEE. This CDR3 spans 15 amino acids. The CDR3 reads CASSPGTSWDYEQYF. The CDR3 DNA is TGTGCCAGCAGCCCTGGGACTAGCTGGGACTACGAGCAGTACTTC.